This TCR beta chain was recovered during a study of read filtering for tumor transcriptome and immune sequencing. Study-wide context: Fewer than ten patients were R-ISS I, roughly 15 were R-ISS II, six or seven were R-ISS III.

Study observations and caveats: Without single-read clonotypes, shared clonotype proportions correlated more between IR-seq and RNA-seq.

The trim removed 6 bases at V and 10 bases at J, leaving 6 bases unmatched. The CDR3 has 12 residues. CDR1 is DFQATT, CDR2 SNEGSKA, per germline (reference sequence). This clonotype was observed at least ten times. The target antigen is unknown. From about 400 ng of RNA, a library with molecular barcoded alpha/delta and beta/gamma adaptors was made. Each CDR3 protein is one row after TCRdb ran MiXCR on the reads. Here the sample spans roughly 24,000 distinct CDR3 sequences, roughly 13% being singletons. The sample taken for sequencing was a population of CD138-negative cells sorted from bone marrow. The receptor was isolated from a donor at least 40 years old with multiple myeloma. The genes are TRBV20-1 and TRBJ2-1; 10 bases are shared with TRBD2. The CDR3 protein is CSAPGLALEQFF. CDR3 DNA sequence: TGCAGTGCGCCGGGACTAGCGTTAGAGCAGTTCTTC.